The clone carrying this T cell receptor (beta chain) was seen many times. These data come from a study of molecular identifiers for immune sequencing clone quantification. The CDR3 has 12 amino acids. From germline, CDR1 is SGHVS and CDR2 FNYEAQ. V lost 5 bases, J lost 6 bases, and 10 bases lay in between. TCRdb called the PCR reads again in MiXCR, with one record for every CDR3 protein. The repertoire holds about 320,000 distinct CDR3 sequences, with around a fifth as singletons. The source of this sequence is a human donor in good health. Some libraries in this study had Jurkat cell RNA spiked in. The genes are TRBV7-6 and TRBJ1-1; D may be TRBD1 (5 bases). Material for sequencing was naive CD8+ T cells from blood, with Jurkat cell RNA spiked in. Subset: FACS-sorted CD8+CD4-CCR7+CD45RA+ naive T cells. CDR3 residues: CASSGRDPEAFF. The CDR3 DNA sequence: TGTGCCAGCAGCGGCAGGGACCCTGAAGCTTTCTTT. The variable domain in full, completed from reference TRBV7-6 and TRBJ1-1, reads GAGVSQSPRYKVTKRGQDVALRCDPISGHVSLYWYRQALGQGPEFLTYFNYEAQQDKSGLPNDRFSAERPEGSISTLTIQRTEQRDSAMYRCASSGRDPEAFFGQGTRLTVV.